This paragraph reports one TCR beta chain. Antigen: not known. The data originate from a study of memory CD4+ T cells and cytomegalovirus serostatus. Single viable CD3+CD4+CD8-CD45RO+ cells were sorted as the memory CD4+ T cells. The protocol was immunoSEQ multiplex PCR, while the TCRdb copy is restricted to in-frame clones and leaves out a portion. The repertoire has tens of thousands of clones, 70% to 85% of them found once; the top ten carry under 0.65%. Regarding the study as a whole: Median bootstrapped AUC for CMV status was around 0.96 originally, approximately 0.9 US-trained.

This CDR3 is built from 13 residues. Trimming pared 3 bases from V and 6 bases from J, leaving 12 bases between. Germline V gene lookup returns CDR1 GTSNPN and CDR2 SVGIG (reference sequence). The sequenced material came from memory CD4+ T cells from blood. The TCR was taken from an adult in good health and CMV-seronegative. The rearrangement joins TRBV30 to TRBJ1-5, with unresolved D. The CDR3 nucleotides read TGTGCCTGGAGCAGCGTTCCCAGTCAGCCCCAGCATTTT. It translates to CAWSSVPSQPQHF.